The rows below give T cell receptor beta chains drawn from one sample of a study of cytomegalovirus exposure and HLA in healthy donors. Assay: immunoSEQ multiplex PCR; the TCRdb copy retains only in-frame clones and omits some. The sample records about 82,000 clones, under 80% being singletons. Sequences were obtained from PBMCs. The receptors here all came from a human donor in good health. Both conserved end residues are part of each CDR3. The D gene is left open where the match is weak. Clone size is shown for a subset of rows, as once, few, many or a class of expanded clone.

CDR3 DNA	CDR3 protein	J gene	CDR3 length	clone size	V gene	D gene
TGTGCCAGCAGTTTAGAGGGCTTGAATGAAAAACTGTTTTTT	CASSLEGLNEKLFF	TRBJ1-4	14	-	TRBV27	-
TGTGCCAGCAGCGTAGACATAGGGCTAGCGGGGACAAATGAGCAGTTCTTC	CASSVDIGLAGTNEQFF	TRBJ2-1	17	-	TRBV9	TRBD2
TGTGCCAGCAGCAGAGGGACAGGGTTGTCCTACGAGCAGTACTTC	CASSRGTGLSYEQYF	TRBJ2-7	15	-	TRBV7-2	TRBD1
TGCGCCAGCAGCTTGGTTACAGGACAGGGAGCCTACGAGCAGTACTTC	CASSLVTGQGAYEQYF	TRBJ2-7	16	once	TRBV5-1	TRBD1
TGCGCCAGCAGCCCTCCCACAGGGGCGGTAGATACGCAGTATTTT	CASSPPTGAVDTQYF	TRBJ2-3	15	-	TRBV5-1	TRBD1
TGTGCCAGCACCCAGGGTTACGAGCAGTACTTC	CASTQGYEQYF	TRBJ2-7	11	-	TRBV2	-
TGTGCCAGTGGGACAGGAATTCCGAACACCGGGGAGCTGTTTTTT	CASGTGIPNTGELFF	TRBJ2-2	15	-	TRBV6-6	TRBD1
TGTGCCAGCTCACCAGTGGAGGGGGCCTCCGGGGAGCTGTTTTTT	CASSPVEGASGELFF	TRBJ2-2	15	-	TRBV18	-
TGTGCCAGTAGGGGACAGGGGAGCGATGAGCAGTTCTTC	CASRGQGSDEQFF	TRBJ2-1	13	-	TRBV19	TRBD1
TGTGCCAGCACCCTCGACAGAAACAATGAGCAGTTCTTC	CASTLDRNNEQFF	TRBJ2-1	13	-	TRBV2	-
TGTGCCAGCAGCACCACCCCGGGGATCGGCTACACCTTC	CASSTTPGIGYTF	TRBJ1-2	13	-	TRBV27	-
TGTGCCAGCAGCCCCCGGGACTACAATGAGCAGTTCTTC	CASSPRDYNEQFF	TRBJ2-1	13	-	TRBV11-2	-
TGTGCCAGCAGCTCCGAGTCGGCGGGGAATGAAAAACTGTTTTTT	CASSSESAGNEKLFF	TRBJ1-4	15	-	TRBV7-2	-
TGTGCCAGCAGCTTAACCGGGACAGGGTCCGAGCGGCAGTACTTC	CASSLTGTGSERQYF	TRBJ2-7	15	-	TRBV5-6	TRBD1
TGTGCCAGCAGCTTATCCGGGACAGGGGTCTACGAGCAGTACTTC	CASSLSGTGVYEQYF	TRBJ2-7	15	-	TRBV11-2	TRBD1
TGTGCCAGCAGTCACGGGGGAGGGTTAGCCAAAAACATTCAGTACTTC	CASSHGGGLAKNIQYF	TRBJ2-4	16	-	TRBV5-4	TRBD2
TGTGCCAGCAGCTTAGCGGGGGCAGGGGGCGAGTACGAGCAGTACTTC	CASSLAGAGGEYEQYF	TRBJ2-7	16	-	TRBV7-8	TRBD1
TGTGCCAGCAGCTCCCAGAGTGGGCTGGTTGGGGCCAACGTCCTGACTTTC	CASSSQSGLVGANVLTF	TRBJ2-6	17	-	TRBV7-2	-
TGCAGTGCTTGGACTAGGGGGGAGCAGTTCTTC	CSAWTRGEQFF	TRBJ2-1	11	-	TRBV20-1	-
TGTGCCAGCTCACCCTCGAGCACAGATACGCAGTATTTT	CASSPSSTDTQYF	TRBJ2-3	13	-	TRBV18	-
TGTGCCAGCAGTTACTCGCGGGGTGGCAAAAACATTCAGTACTTC	CASSYSRGGKNIQYF	TRBJ2-4	15	-	TRBV6-5	-
TGTGCCAGCAGCCGAGGGCCAGCAACTAATGAAAAACTGTTTTTT	CASSRGPATNEKLFF	TRBJ1-4	15	-	TRBV5-5	-
TGTGCCAGCTCAACGCAGGAAAGCAATCAGCCCCAGCATTTT	CASSTQESNQPQHF	TRBJ1-5	14	-	TRBV18	-
TGTGCCAGCAGCTCTGGTCGGAGAAACACCGGGGAGCTGTTTTTT	CASSSGRRNTGELFF	TRBJ2-2	15	-	TRBV9	-
TGTGCCAGCAGCGAGACTAGCGGCTCCTACGAGCAGTACTTC	CASSETSGSYEQYF	TRBJ2-7	14	-	TRBV9	TRBD2
TGTGCCAGCATACAGGGCGGTGGCAATCAGCCCCAGCATTTT	CASIQGGGNQPQHF	TRBJ1-5	14	-	TRBV19	-
TGTGCCAGCAGCTTATGGGGCACCAATCAGCCCCAGCATTTT	CASSLWGTNQPQHF	TRBJ1-5	14	few	TRBV7-6	-
TGTGCCAGCAGCCTAGGAAAAGGAGGGAACACCATATATTTT	CASSLGKGGNTIYF	TRBJ1-3	14	-	TRBV7-9	-
TGCGCCAGCTCCATCGCAGGGTTCGGGGAGCTGTTTTTT	CASSIAGFGELFF	TRBJ2-2	13	-	TRBV5-1	-